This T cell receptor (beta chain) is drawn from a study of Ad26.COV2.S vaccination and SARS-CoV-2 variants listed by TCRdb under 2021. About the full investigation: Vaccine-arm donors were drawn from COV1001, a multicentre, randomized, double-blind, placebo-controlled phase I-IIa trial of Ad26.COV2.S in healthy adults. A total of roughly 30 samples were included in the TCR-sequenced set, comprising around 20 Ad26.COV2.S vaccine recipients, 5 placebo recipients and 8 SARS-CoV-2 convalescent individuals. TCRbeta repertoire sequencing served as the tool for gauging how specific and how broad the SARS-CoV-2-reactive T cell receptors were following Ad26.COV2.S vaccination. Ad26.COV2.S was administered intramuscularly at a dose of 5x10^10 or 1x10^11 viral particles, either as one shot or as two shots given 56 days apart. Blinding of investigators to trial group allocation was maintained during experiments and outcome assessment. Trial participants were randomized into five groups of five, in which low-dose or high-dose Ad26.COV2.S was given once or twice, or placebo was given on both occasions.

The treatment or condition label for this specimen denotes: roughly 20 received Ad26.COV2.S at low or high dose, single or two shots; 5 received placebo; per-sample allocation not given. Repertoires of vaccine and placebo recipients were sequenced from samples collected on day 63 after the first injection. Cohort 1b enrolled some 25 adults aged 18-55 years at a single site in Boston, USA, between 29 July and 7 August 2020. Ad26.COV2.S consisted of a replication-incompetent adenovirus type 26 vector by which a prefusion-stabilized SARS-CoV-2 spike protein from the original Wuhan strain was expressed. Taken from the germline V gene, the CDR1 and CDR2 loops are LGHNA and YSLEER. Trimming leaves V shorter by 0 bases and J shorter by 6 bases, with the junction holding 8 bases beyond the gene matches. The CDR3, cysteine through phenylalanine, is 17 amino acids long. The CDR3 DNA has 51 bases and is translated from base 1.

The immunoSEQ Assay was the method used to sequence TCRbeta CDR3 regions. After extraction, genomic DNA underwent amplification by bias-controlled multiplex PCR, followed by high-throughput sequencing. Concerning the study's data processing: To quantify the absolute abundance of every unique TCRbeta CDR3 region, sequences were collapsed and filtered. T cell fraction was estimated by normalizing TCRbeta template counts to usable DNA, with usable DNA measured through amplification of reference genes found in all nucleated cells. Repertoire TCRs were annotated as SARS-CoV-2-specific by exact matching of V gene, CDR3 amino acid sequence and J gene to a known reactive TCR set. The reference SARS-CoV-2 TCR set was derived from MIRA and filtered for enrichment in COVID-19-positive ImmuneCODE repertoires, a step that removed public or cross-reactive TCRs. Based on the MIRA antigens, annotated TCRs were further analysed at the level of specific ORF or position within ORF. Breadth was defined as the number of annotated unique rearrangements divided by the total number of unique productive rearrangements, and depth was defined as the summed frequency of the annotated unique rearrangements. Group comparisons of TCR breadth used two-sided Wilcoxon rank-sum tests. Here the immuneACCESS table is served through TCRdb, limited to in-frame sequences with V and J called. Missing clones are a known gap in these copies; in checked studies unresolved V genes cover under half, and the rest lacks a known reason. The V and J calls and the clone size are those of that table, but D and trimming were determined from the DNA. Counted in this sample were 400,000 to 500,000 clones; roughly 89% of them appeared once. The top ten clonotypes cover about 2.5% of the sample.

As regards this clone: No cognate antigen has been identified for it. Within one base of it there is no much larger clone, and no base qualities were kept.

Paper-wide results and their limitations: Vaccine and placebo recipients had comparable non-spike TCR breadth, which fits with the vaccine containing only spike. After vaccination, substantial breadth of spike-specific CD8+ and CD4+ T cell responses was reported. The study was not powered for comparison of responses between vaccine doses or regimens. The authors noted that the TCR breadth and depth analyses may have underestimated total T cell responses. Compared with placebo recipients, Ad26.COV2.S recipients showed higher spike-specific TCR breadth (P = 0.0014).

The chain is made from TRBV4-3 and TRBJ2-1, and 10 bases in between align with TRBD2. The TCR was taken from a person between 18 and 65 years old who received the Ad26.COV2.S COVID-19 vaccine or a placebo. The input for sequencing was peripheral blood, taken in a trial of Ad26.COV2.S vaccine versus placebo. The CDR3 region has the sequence CASSQDKRLAGPNEQFF. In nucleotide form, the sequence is TGCGCCAGCAGCCAAGATAAGCGACTAGCGGGCCCCAATGAGCAGTTCTTC.